Listed below are T cell receptor beta chains from one sample, sequenced in a study of blood T cell repertoires in COVID-19. Clones were sequenced by immunoSEQ multiplex PCR, and TCRdb holds only the in-frame ones, with some missing. The sample lists under 45,000 clones, about nine tenths occurring once. The source material was peripheral blood. The receptors here all came from a human donor in a cohort sampled during active COVID-19. The CDR3 runs from the conserved cysteine through the conserved F or W. A D gene is named only where the DNA matches it firmly. The size field is filled for only some rows; it gives once, few, many or a size class.

TRBV19	TRBD1	TRBJ1-6	.	CASSTTTGTSPLHF	TGTGCCAGTAGTACAACGACAGGGACTTCACCCCTCCACTTT
TRBV12-3/TRBV12-4	TRBD1	TRBJ1-1	.	CASRTTGGTEAFF	TGTGCCAGCAGAACAACAGGGGGCACTGAAGCTTTCTTT
TRBV6-4	.	TRBJ1-5	.	CASSQTYSNQPQHF	TGTGCCAGCAGCCAGACATATAGCAATCAGCCCCAGCATTTT
TRBV5-4	TRBD1	TRBJ1-2	.	CASSFFPKGQRSNYGYTF	TGTGCCAGCAGTTTTTTTCCAAAGGGACAGCGCTCGAACTATGGCTACACCTTC
TRBV10-3	.	TRBJ1-2	.	CAISEPSYGYTF	TGTGCCATCAGTGAGCCCAGCTATGGCTACACCTTC
TRBV7-9	TRBD1	TRBJ1-5	.	CASSLTGDGNQPQHF	TGTGCCAGCAGCTTAACAGGGGATGGCAATCAGCCCCAGCATTTT
TRBV6-6	.	TRBJ2-7	.	CASMWAPSDYEQYF	TGTGCCAGCATGTGGGCTCCCAGTGACTACGAGCAGTACTTC
TRBV6-5	.	TRBJ2-7	.	CASSYSNGGVEQYF	TGTGCCAGCAGTTACTCGAACGGGGGAGTCGAGCAGTACTTC
TRBV7-8	.	TRBJ1-2	once	CASSLGGGPSYGYTF	TGTGCCAGCAGCTTAGGGGGGGGCCCTTCTTATGGCTACACCTTC
TRBV19	TRBD1	TRBJ1-2	once	CASKAGGTGTYGYTF	TGTGCCAGTAAAGCGGGTGGGACAGGGACCTATGGCTACACCTTC
TRBV12-3/TRBV12-4	TRBD1	TRBJ2-7	.	CASSPGQNYEQYF	TGTGCCAGCAGCCCGGGACAGAACTACGAGCAGTACTTC
TRBV7-9	.	TRBJ1-3	few	CASSPRQTSGNTIYF	TGTGCCAGCAGCCCAAGACAGACCTCTGGAAACACCATATATTTT
TRBV9	.	TRBJ1-3	.	CASNLGGTGNTIYF	TGTGCCAGCAATCTCGGGGGGACTGGAAACACCATATATTTT
TRBV11-2	.	TRBJ1-1	.	CASRHGRGQTNTEAFF	TGTGCCAGCAGACACGGGCGGGGGCAGACGAACACTGAAGCTTTCTTT
TRBV29-1	.	TRBJ1-2	few	CSAATASYGYTF	TGCAGCGCCGCGACAGCAAGCTATGGCTACACCTTC